These 32 T cell receptor beta chains were sequenced from one sample in a study of T-cell reconstitution after alpha-beta-depleted transplantation in children. Preparing the TCRbeta library involved the use of unique molecular identifiers. TCRdb recomputed calls from the PCR reads with MiXCR, one row per CDR3 protein. The sample shows some 600,000 distinct CDR3 sequences, around 13% of them seen only once. The sample consisted of PBMCs, mostly from graft donor cells, taken 360 days after TCRalphabeta/CD19-depleted stem cell transplant. These receptors originate from a male patient between 10 and 17 years old who had a stem cell transplant for acute myeloid leukemia, so the T cells may come from the graft donor.

The chain recombines TRBV29-1 with TRBJ2-4, with D uncertain. The germline gives CDR1 SQVTM, CDR2 ANQGSEA. The CDR3 extends over 13 amino acids. The V gene lost 4 bases and the J gene lost 0 bases, with 7 bases spanning the gap. CDR3 coding DNA: TGCAGCGTTGTTGGTCTAGCCAAAAACATTCAGTACTTC. Its protein is CSVVGLAKNIQYF. The whole variable domain, filled in from reference TRBV29-1 and TRBJ2-4, reads SAVISQKPSRDICQRGTSLTIQCQVDSQVTMMFWYRQQPGQSLTLIATANQGSEATYESGFVIDKFPISRPNLTFSTLTVSNMSPEDSSIYLCSVVGLAKNIQYFGAGTRLSVL.

This clonotype has more than one count but fewer than ten. The V gene is TRBV5-1, the J gene TRBJ2-2; D perhaps matches TRBD1 (5 bases). This CDR3 is built from 17 residues. Between the trimmed V and J ends, which lost 1 base and 4 bases, there was a span of 17 bases. The germline V gene encodes CDR1 SGHRS and CDR2 YFSETQ. CDR3 amino acids: CASSLTVLGPGTGELFF. In nucleotides, the CDR3 is TGCGCCAGCAGCTTGACGGTCCTGGGGCCGGGCACCGGGGAGCTGTTTTTT.

This clonotype was recorded a few times. J is TRBJ2-5 and V is TRBV20-1; D not certain. Trimming shortened V by 4 bases and J by 1 base, and 7 bases separated the two germline ends. This CDR3 contains 12 residues. Germline V gene data show CDR1 as DFQATT and CDR2 as SNEGSKA (reference sequence). CDR3 nucleotides: TGCAGTGCTAACCCGAGCCAAGAGACCCAGTACTTC. It is translated as CSANPSQETQYF.

V usage is TRBV18 and J usage is TRBJ2-1; TRBD2 agrees at 9 bases. Trimming at V came to 2 bases and at J to 2 bases, leaving 7 bases not matched to a gene. The V gene's germline CDR1 is KGHSH and CDR2 LQKENI. The CDR3 covers 17 residues. The CDR3, as DNA: TGTGCCAGCTCACCAAGGACTAGCGCCCACACCTACAATGAGCAGTTCTTC. This translates into CASSPRTSAHTYNEQFF.

The V gene is TRBV4-3, the J gene TRBJ2-2, with 8 positions matching TRBD1. Losses at the gene ends were 0 bases for V and 6 bases for J; bases not matched to a gene: 12. Germline loops: CDR1 LGHNA, CDR2 YSLEER. CDR3 size: 18 residues. The CDR3 reads CASSQERKAGGLPGELFF. Here the CDR3 DNA reads TGCGCCAGCAGCCAAGAAAGAAAGGCAGGGGGCCTCCCCGGGGAGCTGTTTTTT.

This clonotype was detected only a few times. The rearrangement links TRBV28 to TRBJ2-7; no firm D call. Germline values: CDR1 MDHEN, CDR2 SYDVKM. The ends were cut back, 5 bases at V and 0 bases at J, with 17 bases in the middle. This CDR3 is built from 16 residues. Here the CDR3 DNA reads TGTGCCAGCAGTCCCCCTAGTGGGTTCAGCTCCTACGAGCAGTACTTC. This encodes CASSPPSGFSSYEQYF. Filled out from reference TRBV28 and TRBJ2-7, the complete variable domain reads DVKVTQSSRYLVKRTGEKVFLECVQDMDHENMFWYRQDPGLGLRLIYFSYDVKMKEKGDIPEGYSVSREKKERFSLILESASTNQTSMYLCASSPPSGFSSYEQYFGPGTRLTVT.

This chain connects TRBV29-1 to TRBJ2-3, with 7 bases that match TRBD2. The germline V gene encodes CDR1 SQVTM and CDR2 ANQGSEA. The CDR3 extends over 12 amino acids. Losses at the gene ends were 4 bases for V and 6 bases for J; bases not matched to a gene: 4. The CDR3 loop reads CSVGTSLDTQYF. As DNA, the CDR3 is TGCAGCGTTGGGACTAGTCTCGATACGCAGTATTTT.

The chain links TRBV24-1 to TRBJ1-5; D is uncertain. The CDR3 has 12 residues. CDR1 is KGHDR and CDR2 is SFDVKD in the germline V gene. V lost 0 bases and J lost 5, with 1 base in between. This CDR3 is CATSDLHQPQHF. Written as DNA, the CDR3 is TGTGCCACCAGTGATTTGCATCAGCCCCAGCATTTT.

The chain uses TRBV25-1 and TRBJ2-1; D might be TRBD2 (6 bases). The CDR3 loop spans 15 amino acids. The V end lost 1 base, the J end lost 3 bases, and 10 bases lay between the germline ends. Germline loops: CDR1 MGHDK, CDR2 SYGVNS. The CDR3 protein is CASSEWAGFYNEQFF. The CDR3 DNA reads TGTGCCAGCAGTGAATGGGCGGGATTCTACAATGAGCAGTTCTTC. The variable domain in full, with the rest retrieved from reference TRBV25-1 and TRBJ2-1, is EADIYQTPRYLVIGTGKKITLECSQTMGHDKMYWYQQDPGMELHLIHYSYGVNSTEKGDLSSESTVSRIRTEHFPLTLESARPSHTSQYLCASSEWAGFYNEQFFGPGTRLTVL.

The V call is TRBV28, the J call TRBJ2-5; 8 nucleotides line up with TRBD2. CDR3 size: 15 residues. V dropped 1 base and J dropped 4; count of bases not matched to a gene: 5. Germline V CDR1 and CDR2: MDHEN, SYDVKM. CDR3 region: CASSLSPLAGETQYF. In DNA form, the CDR3 reads TGTGCCAGCAGTTTATCTCCGCTAGCGGGAGAGACCCAGTACTTC.

The chain links TRBV9 to TRBJ2-7; 11 nucleotides line up with TRBD2. The CDR3 totals 19 residues. J lost 0 bases, V lost 7 bases, and 18 bases had no gene match. Germline values: CDR1 SGDLS, CDR2 YYNGEE. The DNA of the CDR3 is TGTGCCAGCCCACCCTATGACTCAACTAGCGGGAGAAGCTCCTACGAGCAGTACTTC. This gives the protein CASPPYDSTSGRSSYEQYF.

This clonotype came up a few times. This chain uses TRBV4-2 with TRBJ2-7; TRBD2 matches 14 bases. CDR1 is LGHNA, CDR2 YNFKEQ, per germline. The CDR3 is 16 residues long. Losses at the gene ends were 1 base for V and 5 bases for J; bases not matched to a gene: 4. The CDR3 bases are TGTGCCAGCAGCCAAGCCCGGACTAGCGGGAGGAACGAGCAGTACTTC. Protein: CASSQARTSGRNEQYF.

This clonotype was counted at least ten times. This chain uses TRBV12-3 or TRBV12-4 with TRBJ2-7; D not resolved. This CDR3 has 14 residues. Trimming removed 3 bases from V and 12 bases from J, with 21 bases in between. The chain's CDR3 is CASSLGGSHSPLYF. The CDR3 DNA reads TGTGCCAGCAGTTTGGGCGGCAGCCACTCTCCCCTGTACTTC.

The CDR3 region is CASSQDLRGRSYEQYF. The CDR3 DNA sequence: TGTGCCAGCAGCCAAGATCTACGCGGGAGGTCCTACGAGCAGTACTTC. This chain links TRBV14 with TRBJ2-7, with 8 positions matching TRBD2. CDR1 is SGHDN and CDR2 is FVKESK in the germline V gene. CDR3 length: 16 residues. Trimming cost V 0 bases and J 1 base; bases outside gene matches: 5.

The chain links TRBV15 to TRBJ2-3; 11 bases match TRBD2. The trim removed 4 bases at V and 2 bases at J, leaving 5 bases unmatched. The germline CDR1 and CDR2 sequences are LNHNV and YYDKDF (reference sequence). CDR3 length: 16 amino acids. This CDR3 is CATSTGLAVVTDTQYF. CDR3 DNA: TGTGCCACCAGCACGGGACTAGCGGTAGTCACAGATACGCAGTATTTT.

This clonotype has a handful of counts. The chain has TRBV28 and TRBJ2-5; tentatively, D is TRBD2 (6 bases). CDR1 MDHEN and CDR2 SYDVKM come from the germline V gene. The CDR3 contains 14 residues. Trimming pared 10 bases from V and 3 bases from J, leaving 18 bases between. CDR3 sequence: CAIAQTRREETQYF. The CDR3, as DNA: TGTGCCATCGCCCAGACTAGGAGAGAAGAGACCCAGTACTTC.

This chain uses TRBV29-1 with TRBJ2-1; 8 nucleotides match TRBD1. Unmatched junction bases numbered 6, after V lost 4 bases and J lost 4 bases. In germline, CDR1 is SQVTM, CDR2 ANQGSEA. CDR3 length: 14 residues. The CDR3 protein is CSVAGGSLYNEQFF. The CDR3, as DNA: TGCAGCGTTGCAGGGGGCAGCTTATACAATGAGCAGTTCTTC.

Only a few counts were recorded for this clonotype. The chain couples TRBV27 to TRBJ2-5; the D is unclear. Trimming cost V 3 bases and J 9 bases, with 14 bases left between them. The germline CDR1 and CDR2 sequences are MNHEY and SMNVEV (reference sequence). The CDR3 spans 13 residues. The CDR3 loop reads CASSFRVGRPQYF. The CDR3 nucleotides are TGTGCCAGCAGTTTTAGGGTAGGGCGGCCCCAGTACTTC.

The V and J genes are TRBV7-2 and TRBJ2-5; D unresolved. The CDR3 has 14 amino acids. The germline V gene encodes CDR1 SGHTA and CDR2 FQGNSA. V gave up 0 bases and J gave up 4 bases, with 9 bases separating them. In nucleotides, the CDR3 is TGTGCCAGCAGCTTAGCGGAAGGAGTAGAGACCCAGTACTTC. The encoded protein is CASSLAEGVETQYF.

The chain is built from TRBV5-6 and TRBJ2-5; 12 positions agree with TRBD1. CDR1 is SGHDT and CDR2 is YYEEEE in the germline V gene. The CDR3 covers 16 residues. The ends lost 3 bases at V and 4 bases at J; junction bases unmatched: 7. The chain's CDR3 is CASSSGTGGRGETQYF. DNA of the CDR3: TGTGCCAGCAGCTCCGGGACAGGGGGCAGAGGAGAGACCCAGTACTTC.

This clonotype has just a few counts. The chain recombines TRBV20-1 with TRBJ2-7; possibly TRBD1 or TRBD2 for D (5 bases each). Germline CDR1 is DFQATT and CDR2 is SNEGSKA (reference sequence). V shed 3 bases and J shed 0 bases, with 21 bases lying between them. The CDR3 length is 17 residues. Written as DNA, the CDR3 is TGCAGTGCTAGCGAGGGGAGTCTGGGGGTGGCCTCCTACGAGCAGTACTTC. Translation gives CSASEGSLGVASYEQYF.

This clonotype was counted ten times or more. The gene calls are TRBV12-3 or TRBV12-4 and TRBJ2-4, with a tentative D call TRBD1 (6 bases). V lost 8 bases and J 0 bases, leaving 8 bases between the germline ends. This CDR3 spans 13 amino acids. The CDR3 nucleotides are TGTGCCAGCGGGGGCATAGCCAAAAACATTCAGTACTTC. It specifies CASGGIAKNIQYF.

The CDR3 DNA follows: TGTGCCACCTCGGGACTAGTATACACAGATACGCAGTATTTT. Its translation is CATSGLVYTDTQYF. The V and J genes are TRBV7-9 and TRBJ2-3; 8 positions match TRBD2. Germline V gene sequence: CDR1 SEHNR, CDR2 FQNEAQ (reference sequence). J lost 2 bases, V lost 10 bases, and 8 bases had no gene match. This CDR3 contains 14 residues.

V gene TRBV12-3 or TRBV12-4 combines with J gene TRBJ2-2; tentative D call: TRBD1 (6 bases). Between the trimmed V and J ends, which lost 10 bases and 3 bases, there was a span of 18 bases. The CDR3 is 15 residues long. CDR3 bases: TGTGCCATCAAAATGGGGACATTCTACACCGGGGAGCTGTTTTTT. Protein sequence: CAIKMGTFYTGELFF.

This clonotype was seen ten or more times. The chain recombines TRBV20-1 with TRBJ2-3; D perhaps matches TRBD2 (6 bases). The germline V gene encodes CDR1 DFQATT and CDR2 SNEGSKA (reference sequence). V lost 3 bases to trimming and J lost 1 base, with 11 bases between them. The length of the CDR3 is 14 residues. CDR3 amino acids: CSAREGPRTDTQYF. The CDR3 nucleotides read TGCAGTGCTAGGGAGGGACCCCGCACAGATACGCAGTATTTT.

This chain uses TRBV2 with TRBJ2-7; D perhaps matches TRBD1 (6 bases). Per germline, CDR1 SNHLY and CDR2 FYNNEI. V lost 4 bases and J lost 3, with 16 bases in between. The CDR3 runs 15 residues. The CDR3: CASSVGGASNYEQYF. CDR3 DNA: TGTGCCAGCAGTGTTGGGGGCGCCAGTAACTACGAGCAGTACTTC. Using reference TRBV2 and TRBJ2-7 for the parts outside the CDR3, the full variable domain is EPEVTQTPSHQVTQMGQEVILRCVPISNHLYFYWYRQILGQKVEFLVSFYNNEISEKSEIFDDQFSVERPDGSNFTLKIRSTKLEDSAMYFCASSVGGASNYEQYFGPGTRLTVT.

This rearrangement joins TRBV12-3 or TRBV12-4 to TRBJ2-5, with 8 bases matching TRBD2. The CDR3 totals 17 residues. The V and J ends lost 1 base and 1 base, in that order; junction bases with no gene match: 8. The CDR3 nucleotides read TGTGCCAGCAGTTTAGGAGTTGAGCGGGGGCTCCAAGAGACCCAGTACTTC. This sequence encodes CASSLGVERGLQETQYF.

This clonotype was picked up a small number of times. The genes are TRBV3-1 and TRBJ2-1; 10 bases are a match to TRBD2. Germline loops: CDR1 LGHDT, CDR2 YNNKEL (reference sequence). The CDR3 has 15 residues. J gave up 7 bases and V 1 base, and 4 bases lay outside the gene matches. The CDR3 DNA follows: TGTGCCAGCAGCCAAGTATCTAGCGGGAGTAATGAGCAGTTCTTC. This encodes CASSQVSSGSNEQFF.

This clonotype was counted between two and nine times. This chain joins TRBV20-1 and TRBJ2-1, with TRBD2 matching over 9 bases. Germline CDR1 reads DFQATT; CDR2 reads SNEGSKA (reference sequence). The trim removed 2 bases at V and 2 bases at J, leaving 25 bases unmatched. CDR3 length: 22 amino acids. The CDR3 spells CSARLMRPSAREGHTTYNEQFF. The CDR3 DNA is TGCAGTGCTAGACTAATGCGGCCATCAGCGCGGGAGGGCCATACCACCTACAATGAGCAGTTCTTC.

This clonotype was detected a few times. V is TRBV27 and J is TRBJ2-7; 9 bases match TRBD1. Per the germline V gene, CDR1 is MNHEY and CDR2 is SMNVEV (reference sequence). The trim removed 4 bases at V and 1 base at J, leaving 14 bases unmatched. This CDR3 contains 18 residues. CDR3 sequence: CASSSSRDRAQDSYEQYF. CDR3 coding DNA: TGTGCCAGCAGTTCCTCCCGGGACAGGGCCCAGGATTCCTACGAGCAGTACTTC.

This clonotype showed up just a few times. This chain joins TRBV5-5 and TRBJ2-7; weak D call: TRBD2 (6 bases). Germline values: CDR1 SGHKS, CDR2 YYEKEE (reference sequence). The V end was cut by 0 bases, the J end by 2 bases, with 12 bases between. CDR3 size: 15 residues. As DNA, the CDR3 is TGTGCCAGCAGCTTGGTAACCGGGACTGCCTACGAGCAGTACTTC. Translating gives CASSLVTGTAYEQYF.

This clonotype has only a few counts. V and J are TRBV4-3 and TRBJ2-2; 7 bases are a match to TRBD1. Germline assignment: CDR1 LGHNA and CDR2 YSLEER. The CDR3 length is 15 residues. Losses at the gene ends were 1 base for V and 4 bases for J; bases not matched to a gene: 3. The CDR3: CASSQGQGGTGELFF. CDR3 sequence (DNA): TGCGCCAGCAGCCAAGGACAGGGCGGCACCGGGGAGCTGTTTTTT.